This entry lists 24 T cell receptor beta chains sequenced from one sample in a study of CD8+CD57+ T cells in acquired aplastic anemia. CDR3 and TCR beta VDJ profiling relied on genomic DNA as the template. TCRdb itself ran the reads through MiXCR, one entry per CDR3 protein. Among over 150,000 distinct CDR3 sequences listed, roughly 43% were seen once. Patients chosen for sequencing had shown CD8+CD57+ cell expansion by flow cytometry. The sample comprised sorted CD4+, CD8+, or CD8+CD57+ T cells (not recorded which) from PBMCs. These receptors were collected from a human donor with aplastic anemia.

V usage is TRBV25-1 and J usage is TRBJ1-4; 10 bases line up with TRBD1. V was clipped by 4 bases and J by 3 bases; unmatched bases: 8. CDR3 size: 17 residues. Germline CDR1 is MGHDK and CDR2 is SYGVNS. CDR3 region: CASSAAGTGVPNEKLFF. Here the CDR3 DNA reads TGTGCCAGCAGTGCAGCCGGGACAGGGGTACCTAATGAAAAACTGTTTTTT.

The chain combines TRBV20-1 with TRBJ2-7, with TRBD2 identical over 8 bases. The CDR3 has 15 residues. Germline V lookup: CDR1 DFQATT, CDR2 SNEGSKA (reference sequence). V shed 0 bases and J 5 bases; nucleotides not matched to a gene: 9. The CDR3 bases are TGCAGTGCTAGAGAACTAGAGCGGGAGTGGCACGAGCAGTACTTC. This translates into CSARELEREWHEQYF.

As DNA, the CDR3 is TGTGCCAGCAGTGAACGGGGACTATCCACCAATGAGCAGTTCTTC. This codes for CASSERGLSTNEQFF. The V gene is TRBV2, the J gene TRBJ2-1; TRBD2 matches 7 bases. After removal of 2 bases from V and 6 bases from J, the junction contained 7 bases not matched to a gene. There are 15 residues in the CDR3. Germline V gene sequence: CDR1 SNHLY, CDR2 FYNNEI. Supplemented by reference TRBV2 and TRBJ2-1, the full variable domain reads EPEVTQTPSHQVTQMGQEVILRCVPISNHLYFYWYRQILGQKVEFLVSFYNNEISEKSEIFDDQFSVERPDGSNFTLKIRSTKLEDSAMYFCASSERGLSTNEQFFGPGTRLTVL.

This clonotype was seen repeatedly, ten times or more. The chain joins TRBV6-1 to TRBJ1-1; D possibly corresponds to TRBD1 (5 bases). Germline lookup yields CDR1 MNHNS and CDR2 SASEGT. V dropped 8 bases and J dropped 9 bases, with 16 bases sitting between them. The CDR3 length is 12 residues. The CDR3 nucleotides read TGTGCCAGCCGACGGGACTCCGGCAAAGCTTTCTTT. The encoded protein is CASRRDSGKAFF.

J is TRBJ1-1 and V is TRBV29-1; the D is unclear. The CDR3 is made up of 14 amino acids. Germline CDR1 SQVTM, CDR2 ANQGSEA. V was shortened by 6 bases and J by 1 base, with 15 bases between the two germline ends. CDR3 residues: CSVRSGSGNTEAFF. The DNA for the CDR3 is TGCAGCGTCCGTTCGGGATCTGGGAACACTGAAGCTTTCTTT.

This clonotype was counted a few times. This chain joins TRBV9 and TRBJ2-7, with D perhaps matching TRBD1 (5 bases). The ends were cut back, 4 bases at V and 7 bases at J, with 18 bases in the middle. The CDR3 runs to 14 residues. The germline gives CDR1 SGDLS, CDR2 YYNGEE. The CDR3: CASSLHTPKGEQYF. CDR3 DNA: TGTGCCAGCAGCCTCCACACCCCTAAGGGGGAGCAGTACTTC.

This clonotype was recorded only once. The chain joins TRBV2 to TRBJ1-5; TRBD1 aligns across 10 bases. The CDR3 extends over 14 amino acids. Germline CDR1 and CDR2: SNHLY and FYNNEI. V lost 5 bases and J lost 6; bases outside the gene matches: 4. In DNA, the CDR3 is TGTGCCAGCAGTCCCGACAGGGGGCGTCAGCCCCAGCATTTT. Translation gives CASSPDRGRQPQHF.

This clonotype was recorded many times. The chain has TRBV12-3 or TRBV12-4 and TRBJ2-7, with D maybe TRBD2 (6 bases). The CDR3 has 14 amino acids. V was clipped by 5 bases and J by 5 bases, with 16 bases between them. The CDR3 loop reads CASSPSLAAHEQYF. CDR3 DNA: TGTGCCAGCAGTCCTTCCTTAGCGGCCCACGAGCAGTACTTC.

This chain uses TRBV20-1 with TRBJ2-2, with TRBD2 matching over 13 bases. Germline V gives CDR1 DFQATT, CDR2 SNEGSKA (reference sequence). The trim removed 3 bases at V and 5 bases at J, leaving 6 bases unmatched. This CDR3 has 16 residues. This CDR3 is CSASLTSGRRTGELFF. The CDR3 bases are TGCAGTGCTAGTTTGACTAGCGGGAGGCGGACCGGGGAGCTGTTTTTT.

This clonotype appeared once. The V call is TRBV29-1, the J call TRBJ1-5; 7 bases align to TRBD1. CDR3 length: 15 residues. Germline CDR1 reads SQVTM; CDR2 reads ANQGSEA. V lost 6 bases, J lost 4 bases, and 12 bases stayed unmatched. CDR3 bases: TGCAGCGTGGCGAGGGGGCAGGGAGCGAATCAGCCCCAGCATTTT. Translated: CSVARGQGANQPQHF.

The chain carries TRBV7-9 and TRBJ2-2; D remains unclear. V was clipped by 7 bases and J by 2 bases, with 5 bases between them. Germline CDR1 reads SEHNR; CDR2 reads FQNEAQ (reference sequence). The CDR3 covers 12 residues. The CDR3 nucleotides are TGTGCCAGCAAGGCCAACACCGGGGAGCTGTTTTTT. Its protein is CASKANTGELFF.

This sequence joins TRBV20-1 and TRBJ2-7; unclear D gene. V was trimmed by 3 bases and J by 1 base, leaving 10 bases between them. The CDR3 has 13 amino acids. Looked up from germline, CDR1 is DFQATT and CDR2 is SNEGSKA (reference sequence). The CDR3 region has the DNA TGCAGTGCTAGTCGGCGGCAGTCCTACGAGCAGTACTTC. It codes for CSASRRQSYEQYF.

This clonotype was recorded only once. Germline and junction disagree at one end, which may indicate a read error. The rearrangement uses TRBV10-2 and TRBJ2-1; weak D call: TRBD1 (5 bases). The CDR3 runs to 12 residues. Looked up from germline, CDR1 is WSHSY and CDR2 is SAAADI. The CDR3 loop is CASSYPDSPRFF. The DNA of the CDR3 is TGTGCCAGCAGTTACCCCGACAGCCCGCGGTTCTTC.

A few counts support this clonotype. The rearrangement links TRBV27 to TRBJ2-3, with D possibly called TRBD1 or TRBD2 (5 bases each). Germline loops: CDR1 MNHEY, CDR2 SMNVEV (reference sequence). This CDR3 contains 14 residues. The V and J ends lost 2 bases and 3 bases respectively, with 9 bases between them. CDR3 amino acids: CASSLRGGTDTQYF. CDR3 nucleotide sequence: TGTGCCAGCAGTTTAAGGGGCGGGACAGATACGCAGTATTTT.

The chain links TRBV29-1 to TRBJ2-3, with a tentative D call TRBD1 (5 bases). Germline V CDR1 and CDR2: SQVTM, ANQGSEA. Trimming removed 4 bases at V and 3 bases at J, with 14 bases between. The CDR3 covers 14 residues. The CDR3 DNA follows: TGCAGCGTTGTATTGTTTCAGGGAACAGATACGCAGTATTTT. Translated, it gives CSVVLFQGTDTQYF.

The chain carries TRBV11-2 and TRBJ2-1; 7 positions agree with TRBD2. Germline CDR1 reads SGHAT; CDR2 reads FQNNGV. The CDR3 totals 16 residues. J lost 7 bases, V lost 1 base, and 10 bases had no gene match. The CDR3 sequence: CASSLGTGGSLNEQFF. CDR3 sequence (DNA): TGTGCCAGCAGCTTAGGGACCGGCGGGAGCCTAAATGAGCAGTTCTTC.

The chain recombines TRBV10-3 with TRBJ2-5; no clear D. The CDR3 contains 13 residues. V dropped 4 bases and J dropped 1 base, with 7 bases sitting between them. Germline V gene data show CDR1 as ENHRY and CDR2 as SYGVKD. The CDR3: CAISAALQETQYF. CDR3 in DNA: TGTGCCATCAGTGCAGCACTCCAAGAGACCCAGTACTTC.

This clonotype was recorded many times. The V call is TRBV11-1, the J call TRBJ2-7; D gene uncertain. This CDR3 has 13 residues. Germline CDR1 reads SGHAT; CDR2 reads FQDESV (reference sequence). V lost 5 bases and J lost 4, with 12 bases in between. CDR3 sequence reads: CASSLLPRYEQYF. CDR3 nucleotides: TGTGCCAGCAGCCTCCTACCCCGTTACGAGCAGTACTTC.

This rearrangement joins TRBV7-9 to TRBJ1-1, with a tentative D call TRBD1 (6 bases). This CDR3 spans 14 amino acids. CDR1 is SEHNR and CDR2 is FQNEAQ in the germline V gene (reference sequence). Between the trimmed V and J ends, which lost 4 bases and 3 bases, there was a span of 12 bases. CDR3 sequence (DNA): TGTGCCAGCAGCTCGCTAGCAGGGGACACTGAAGCTTTCTTT. It codes for CASSSLAGDTEAFF. Combining the CDR3 with reference TRBV7-9 and TRBJ1-1 gives the whole variable domain DTGVSQNPRHKITKRGQNVTFRCDPISEHNRLYWYRQTLGQGPEFLTYFQNEAQLEKSRLLSDRFSAERPKGSFSTLEIQRTEQGDSAMYLCASSSLAGDTEAFFGQGTRLTVV.

This clonotype appeared many times. V gene TRBV5-4 combines with J gene TRBJ2-3; 11 nucleotides agree with TRBD2. CDR3 length equals 16 residues. Germline V lookup: CDR1 SGHNT, CDR2 YYREEE (reference sequence). Trimming took 0 bases from V and 2 from J; bases not matched to a gene: 2. The CDR3 protein is CASSLVAGGVTDTQYF. The CDR3 region has the DNA TGTGCCAGCAGCTTGGTAGCGGGAGGGGTCACAGATACGCAGTATTTT.

The chain links TRBV2 to TRBJ2-2; TRBD2 matches 11 bases. V was clipped by 6 bases and J by 8 bases; unmatched bases: 5. The CDR3 is made up of 14 amino acids. CDR1 and CDR2 (germline): SNHLY, FYNNEI. As DNA, the CDR3 is TGTGCCAGCAGCCTAGCGGGGGGCTTGGGGGAGCTGTTTTTT. Encoded protein: CASSLAGGLGELFF.

This clonotype was seen ten or more times. The chain carries TRBV19 and TRBJ2-5; 9 nucleotides agree with TRBD2. The CDR3 runs to 14 residues. CDR1 is LNHDA and CDR2 is SQIVND in the germline V gene (reference sequence). J was trimmed by 5 bases and V by 5 bases; bases with no gene match: 6. CDR3 residues: CASSGGLAVETQYF. The CDR3 coding sequence is TGTGCCAGTAGTGGGGGACTAGCTGTGGAGACCCAGTACTTC.

This chain uses TRBV20-1 with TRBJ2-7; D is perhaps TRBD2 (6 bases). The CDR3 extends over 13 amino acids. The V and J ends lost 5 bases and 1 base respectively, with 12 bases between them. Germline-derived CDR1 and CDR2 are DFQATT and SNEGSKA (reference sequence). CDR3 sequence reads: CSAANLASYEQYF. The DNA of the CDR3 is TGCAGTGCTGCTAACCTAGCGTCCTACGAGCAGTACTTC.

This chain uses TRBV29-1 with TRBJ2-1, with D tentatively TRBD2 (5 bases). The V end was cut by 1 base, the J end by 9 bases, with 16 bases between. Germline V gives CDR1 SQVTM, CDR2 ANQGSEA. There are 14 residues in the CDR3. CDR3 amino acids: CSVEVNERGGEQFF. Written as DNA, the CDR3 is TGCAGCGTTGAAGTAAACGAGCGTGGAGGTGAGCAGTTCTTC.